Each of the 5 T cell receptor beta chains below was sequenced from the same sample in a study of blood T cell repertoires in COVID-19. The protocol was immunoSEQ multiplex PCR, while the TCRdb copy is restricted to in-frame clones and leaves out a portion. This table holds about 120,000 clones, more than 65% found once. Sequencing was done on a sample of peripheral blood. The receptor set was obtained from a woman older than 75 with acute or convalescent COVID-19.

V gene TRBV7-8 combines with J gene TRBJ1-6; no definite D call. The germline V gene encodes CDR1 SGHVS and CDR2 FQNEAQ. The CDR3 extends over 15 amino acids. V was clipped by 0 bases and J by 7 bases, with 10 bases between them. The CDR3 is CASSLARAVNSPLHF. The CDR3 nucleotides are TGTGCCAGCAGCTTAGCGCGGGCCGTGAATTCACCCCTCCACTTT. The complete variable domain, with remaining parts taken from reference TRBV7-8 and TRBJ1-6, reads GAGVSQSPRYKVAKRGQDVALRCDPISGHVSLFWYQQALGQGPEFLTYFQNEAQLDKSGLPSDRFFAERPEGSVSTLKIQRTQQEDSAVYLCASSLARAVNSPLHFGNGTRLTVT.

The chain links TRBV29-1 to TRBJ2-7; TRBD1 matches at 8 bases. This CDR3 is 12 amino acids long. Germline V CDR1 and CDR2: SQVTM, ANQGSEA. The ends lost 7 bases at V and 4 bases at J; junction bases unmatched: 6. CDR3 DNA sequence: TGCAGCGCCAACAGGGGGAGTTACGAGCAGTACTTC. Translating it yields CSANRGSYEQYF.

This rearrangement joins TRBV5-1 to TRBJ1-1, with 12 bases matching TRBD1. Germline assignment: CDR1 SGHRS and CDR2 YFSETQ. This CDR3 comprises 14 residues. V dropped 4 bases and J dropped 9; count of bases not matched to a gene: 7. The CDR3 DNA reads TGCGCCAGCAGCATTGGGGACAGGGGGCGCCAAGCTTTCTTT. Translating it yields CASSIGDRGRQAFF.

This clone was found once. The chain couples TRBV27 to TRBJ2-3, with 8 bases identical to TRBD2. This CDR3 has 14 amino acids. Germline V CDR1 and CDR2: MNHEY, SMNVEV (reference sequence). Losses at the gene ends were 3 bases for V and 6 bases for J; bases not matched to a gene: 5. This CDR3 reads CASSFGGLGDTQYF. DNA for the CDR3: TGTGCCAGCAGTTTCGGGGGACTAGGGGATACGCAGTATTTT.

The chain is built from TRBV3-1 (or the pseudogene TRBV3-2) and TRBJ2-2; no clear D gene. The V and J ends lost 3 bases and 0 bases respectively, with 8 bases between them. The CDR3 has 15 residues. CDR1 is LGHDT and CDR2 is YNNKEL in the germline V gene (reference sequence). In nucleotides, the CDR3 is TGTGCCAGCAGCCACCACACGACGAACACCGGGGAGCTGTTTTTT. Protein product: CASSHHTTNTGELFF.